This T cell receptor beta chain was observed in a study of beta chain features in type 1 diabetes. On the study more broadly: Across every sample, 107,917,701 sorted cells were examined in total.

This CDR3 is 13 amino acids long. V was trimmed by 1 base and J by 5 bases, leaving 8 bases between them. Germline CDR1 is MGHRA and CDR2 is YSYEKL. What was sequenced were expressed TCRB transcripts, since all of the isolated RNA had been reverse transcribed. This table comes from immunoSEQ multiplex PCR, and its TCRdb copy is limited to in-frame clones, with some not included. The sample consists of 150,000 to 190,000 clones, around 10% of them appearing once. The specimen sequenced was central memory CD4+ T cells from blood. This clonotype was sampled from a young man in good health. The V call is TRBV4-1, the J call TRBJ1-1; the D is unclear. In nucleotides, the CDR3 is TGCGCCAGCAGCCAAGTTAGAGGTACTGAAGCTTTCTTT. Translation gives CASSQVRGTEAFF.